This T cell receptor (beta chain) is drawn from a study of T cell changes during pregnancy in multiple sclerosis. The assay was immunoSEQ multiplex PCR, and TCRdb's table has in-frame clones only and misses some. The sample carries about 110,000 clones, 92% recorded once. Germline CDR1 is SNHLY and CDR2 is FYNNEI. Losses at the gene ends were 7 bases for V and 7 bases for J; bases not matched to a gene: 10. The CDR3 sequence is 15 residues long. This clone has more than one count but fewer than ten. The chain carries TRBV2 and TRBJ2-2; 9 bases agree with TRBD1. The TCR was taken from a female donor with multiple sclerosis, enrolled in a pregnancy study. The material sequenced was peripheral blood, taken after pregnancy. The chain's CDR3 is CASKPTGGWVGELFF. As DNA, the CDR3 is TGTGCCAGCAAACCGACAGGGGGATGGGTCGGGGAGCTGTTTTTT.